Following are 14 T cell receptor beta chains from one sample sequenced in a study of T cell responses to AZD1222 COVID-19 vaccine. Clones were sequenced by immunoSEQ multiplex PCR, and TCRdb holds only the in-frame ones, with some missing. The profile shows under 200,000 clones, approximately 90% of them singletons. Sequenced here: peripheral blood, sampled on day 0 of AZD1222 vaccination. The origin of the receptors is an adult in good health.

The chain joins TRBV28 to TRBJ2-1, with D possibly being TRBD1 (6 bases). With 6 bases removed from V and 9 bases from J, the gap between germline ends came to 15 bases. Germline lookup yields CDR1 MDHEN and CDR2 SYDVKM. This CDR3 has 13 residues. The CDR3 reads CASRFMGAGEQFF. In DNA form, the CDR3 reads TGTGCCAGCAGGTTCATGGGGGCCGGTGAGCAGTTCTTC.

This chain connects TRBV5-1 to TRBJ1-6; no definite D call. V was trimmed by 7 bases and J by 1 base, leaving 9 bases between them. The germline V gene has CDR1 SGHRS and CDR2 YFSETQ. CDR3 length equals 14 residues. The chain's CDR3 is CASHEGSYNSPLHF. CDR3 nucleotide sequence: TGCGCCAGCCACGAGGGATCCTATAATTCACCCCTCCACTTT.

The gene calls are TRBV18 and TRBJ1-2, with unresolved D. V shed 3 bases and J shed 3 bases, with 11 bases lying between them. CDR1 KGHSH and CDR2 LQKENI come from the germline V gene. CDR3 size: 14 residues. For the CDR3, the DNA is TGTGCCAGCTCACCGGACGGAGATTACTATGGCTACACCTTC. The encoded protein is CASSPDGDYYGYTF.

The CDR3 DNA reads as TGTGCCAGCAGCTTAGATGGGGCTCAGCCCCAGCATTTT. Protein: CASSLDGAQPQHF. V is TRBV7-9 and J is TRBJ1-5, with D perhaps TRBD1 (5 bases). Trimming shortened V by 1 base and J by 6 bases, and 7 bases separated the two germline ends. Germline CDR1 and CDR2: SEHNR and FQNEAQ (reference sequence). This CDR3 has 13 amino acids.

This rearrangement joins TRBV30 to TRBJ1-4; 7 bases align to TRBD1. Germline CDR1 reads GTSNPN; CDR2 reads SVGIG (reference sequence). J was trimmed by 12 bases and V by 0 bases; bases with no gene match: 7. This CDR3 contains 13 residues. This chain's CDR3 is CAWSVGDSKQLFF. In DNA, the CDR3 is TGTGCCTGGAGTGTAGGGGACAGTAAGCAACTGTTTTTT.

This clone is a singleton in its sample. The rearrangement joins TRBV18 to TRBJ2-5; 8 bases match TRBD2. The germline V gene encodes CDR1 KGHSH and CDR2 LQKENI. J lost 2 bases, V lost 5 bases, and 10 bases had no gene match. This CDR3 spans 16 amino acids. The CDR3: CASSVNRAGEQETQYF. The CDR3 DNA reads as TGTGCCAGCTCAGTCAACCGAGCGGGGGAACAAGAGACCCAGTACTTC.

The V gene is TRBV10-2, the J gene TRBJ1-3, with 9 bases fitting TRBD1. Germline V gene lookup returns CDR1 WSHSY and CDR2 SAAADI. The V and J ends lost 6 bases and 0 bases, in that order; junction bases with no gene match: 3. The CDR3 totals 15 residues. DNA for the CDR3: TGCGCCAGCAGACAGGGGGCCGACTCTGGAAACACCATATATTTT. Its protein is CASRQGADSGNTIYF.

This clone was observed once. The chain combines TRBV5-1 with TRBJ2-1, with 7 bases identical to TRBD1. CDR1 is SGHRS, CDR2 YFSETQ, per germline. Trimming at V came to 5 bases and at J to 5 bases, leaving 16 bases not matched to a gene. CDR3 length: 17 amino acids. CDR3 sequence reads: CASSPLTGARPNNEQFF. The CDR3 bases are TGCGCCAGCAGTCCACTCACAGGGGCCAGACCCAACAATGAGCAGTTCTTC.

CDR3 DNA: TGCAGCGCCTGGACCGGGGGAGCTTTCTTT. This codes for CSAWTGGAFF. The chain couples TRBV29-1 to TRBJ1-1, with TRBD1 as a possible D gene (5 bases). The CDR3 consists of 10 residues. CDR1 and CDR2 from the germline V gene are SQVTM and ANQGSEA. Trimming took 7 bases from V and 10 from J, leaving 13 bases between them.

This clone came up a few times. The junction does not match germline at one end; this may be a read error. The V and J genes are TRBV15 and TRBJ1-5; D gene unclear. This CDR3 is built from 14 residues. The germline V gene encodes CDR1 LNHNV and CDR2 YYDKDF (reference sequence). The CDR3 spells CATSRDISNQPQHF. In DNA form, the CDR3 reads TGTGCCACCAGCCGAGACATTAGCAATCAGCCCCAGCATTTT.

The V call is TRBV4-1, the J call TRBJ1-1; 11 positions match TRBD1. The J segment lost 1 base and the V segment lost 2 bases, leaving 6 bases of the junction unmatched. The germline V gene has CDR1 MGHRA and CDR2 YSYEKL. CDR3 length: 17 residues. In nucleotides, the CDR3 is TGCGCCAGCAGCCAAAAGGACAGGGGGCGGCAGAACACTGAAGCTTTCTTT. Residues: CASSQKDRGRQNTEAFF.

This clone turned up a few times. The chain employs TRBV6-5 and TRBJ1-1; 7 bases map to TRBD1. This CDR3 is 11 amino acids long. Germline trimming cut 6 bases from V and 5 bases from J; bases unmatched to any gene: 0. The germline V gene encodes CDR1 MNHEY and CDR2 SVGAGI. CDR3 protein: CASRQGTEAFF. The CDR3 DNA follows: TGTGCCAGCAGACAGGGGACTGAAGCTTTCTTT.

V is TRBV30 and J is TRBJ2-2; 7 bases agree with TRBD1. From germline, CDR1 is GTSNPN and CDR2 SVGIG (reference sequence). CDR3 length equals 14 residues. The ends lost 4 bases at V and 4 bases at J; junction bases unmatched: 6. The CDR3 spells CAWTYRGGTGELFF. The CDR3 DNA follows: TGTGCCTGGACATACAGGGGCGGCACCGGGGAGCTGTTTTTT.

The chain combines TRBV18 with TRBJ2-3; D is ambiguous. The CDR3 totals 9 residues. V was clipped by 8 bases and J by 5 bases, with 2 bases between them. Germline CDR1 reads KGHSH; CDR2 reads LQKENI. CDR3 sequence: CASRDTQYF. CDR3 in DNA: TGTGCCAGCCGAGATACGCAGTATTTT.